This record covers a single T cell receptor (beta chain). The entry originates in a study of identical twins. CDR1 and CDR2 (germline): SGDLS, YYNGEE. The CDR3 runs to 14 residues. V lost 4 bases, J lost 5 bases, and 9 bases stayed unmatched. In TCRdb, the 5' RACE reads were re-called with MiXCR into one record per CDR3 protein. This table has some 20,000 distinct CDR3 sequences, roughly 71% appearing once. J is TRBJ2-7 and V is TRBV9; 7 bases agree with TRBD1. The TCR comes from a woman under 30 in good health. This table probably holds off-target reads from a library built for another chain. Sequencing used memory (CD45RO+) T cells sorted from blood. CDR3 sequence: CASSPATGENEQYF. For the CDR3, the DNA is TGTGCCAGCAGCCCGGCTACAGGGGAAAACGAGCAGTACTTC.